These T cell receptor beta chains were read from a single sample in a study of T cells in Graves' hyperthyroidism and ophthalmopathy. TCRdb fed the multiplex PCR reads into MiXCR, producing one record per CDR3 protein. The table records about 690,000 distinct CDR3 sequences, roughly a sixth of them present only once. The source material was blood. The receptors were sampled from a man between 45 and 60 years old with Graves' hyperthyroidism. Each CDR3 is given with its conserved first and last residue. D genes are given only for firm matches. The size field is filled for only some rows; it gives once, few, many or a size class.

V gene,J gene,clone size,D gene,CDR3 protein,CDR3 DNA
TRBV2,TRBJ1-4,many,-,CASSEGGADEKLFF,TGTGCCAGCAGTGAGGGGGGGGCTGATGAAAAACTGTTTTTT
TRBV28,TRBJ2-7,-,-,CASIGTVSYEQYF,TGTGCCAGCATTGGGACCGTGTCCTACGAGCAGTACTTC
TRBV2,TRBJ2-7,many,TRBD2,CASRYQTSGRTEQYF,TGTGCCAGCAGGTACCAGACTAGCGGGAGGACCGAGCAGTACTTC
TRBV2,TRBJ2-5,many,TRBD2,CASRSSGSPGETQYF,TGTGCCAGCAGGTCGAGCGGGAGCCCGGGAGAGACCCAGTACTTC
TRBV7-9,TRBJ1-5,-,-,CASSFSGTNHPQHF,TGTGCCAGCAGCTTTTCAGGTACGAATCACCCCCAGCATTTT
TRBV7-2,TRBJ1-2,few,-,CASRGGGRPYGYTF,TGTGCCAGCAGGGGGGGCGGCAGGCCCTATGGCTACACCTTC
TRBV10-2,TRBJ2-5,many,-,CASIRGPRETQYF,TGCGCCAGCATACGGGGACCCAGGGAGACCCAGTACTTC
TRBV12-3/TRBV12-4,TRBJ1-5,many,-,CASSWSYSNQPQHF,TGTGCCAGCAGTTGGAGTTATAGCAATCAGCCCCAGCATTTT
TRBV12-3/TRBV12-4,TRBJ2-5,many,-,CASSPIAEQETQYF,TGTGCCAGCAGCCCAATAGCGGAGCAAGAGACCCAGTACTTC
TRBV19,TRBJ1-1,few,-,CASSTRGATNTEAFF,TGTGCCAGTAGTACCCGGGGGGCGACGAACACTGAAGCTTTCTTT
TRBV27,TRBJ2-1,many,TRBD2,CASSTGLAGVNEQFF,TGTGCCAGCAGTACGGGACTAGCGGGAGTTAATGAGCAGTTCTTC
TRBV27,TRBJ1-5,-,-,CASSPNVPFNQPQHF,TGTGCCAGCAGTCCCAACGTCCCGTTTAATCAGCCCCAGCATTTT
TRBV5-1,TRBJ2-1,-,TRBD1,CASSGGDRGDEQFF,TGCGCCAGCAGCGGAGGGGACAGGGGGGACGAGCAGTTCTTC
TRBV19,TRBJ1-1,many,-,CASSIALRGRRGSNTEAFF,TGTGCCAGTAGTATTGCTCTGAGAGGCCGCAGAGGGTCGAACACTGAAGCTTTCTTT